The 14 T cell receptor beta chains below all came from one sample that was sequenced in a study of post-analysis software for immune sequencing data. Each TCR beta cDNA library carried unique molecular identifiers. TCRdb reprocessed the PCR reads with MiXCR, giving one entry per CDR3 protein. In the table there are about 770,000 distinct CDR3 sequences, roughly 50% of which are singletons. Study results and limitations: In patients, TRBV5-6, TRBV5-1 and TRBV20-1 belonged to 4 or 5 TRBV segments found more frequently than in controls.

No antigen has been assigned to these receptors. The sequenced sample consisted of blood. These receptors all stem from a girl aged 5 to 17 with multiple sclerosis.

The table lists this clonotype with a few counts. This sequence joins TRBV7-9 and TRBJ2-1; D may match TRBD1 or TRBD2 (6 bases each). The CDR3 is made up of 14 amino acids. With 2 bases removed from V and 6 bases from J, the gap between germline ends came to 11 bases. Germline V gene data show CDR1 as SEHNR and CDR2 as FQNEAQ (reference sequence). The CDR3 DNA follows: TGTGCCAGCAGCTTACCGAAGGGGGGCAATGAGCAGTTCTTC. It is translated as CASSLPKGGNEQFF.

The chain is built from TRBV20-1 and TRBJ2-7; TRBD2 agrees at 10 bases. The CDR3 is 15 residues long. V trimming: 2 bases; J trimming: 3 bases; junction bases outside the gene matches: 7. The germline gives CDR1 DFQATT, CDR2 SNEGSKA (reference sequence). CDR3 loop: CSARSGAGGGYEQYF. The DNA for the CDR3 is TGCAGTGCTAGATCAGGAGCGGGAGGGGGCTACGAGCAGTACTTC.

V usage is TRBV25-1 and J usage is TRBJ1-1; 8 bases fit TRBD1. Germline loops: CDR1 MGHDK, CDR2 SYGVNS. The CDR3 totals 14 residues. The J segment lost 5 bases and the V segment lost 3 bases, leaving 5 bases of the junction unmatched. Here the CDR3 DNA reads TGTGCCAGCAGTGAGGCGGGACAGGCGACTGAAGCTTTCTTT. It encodes CASSEAGQATEAFF.

This clonotype showed up just a few times. This chain's CDR3 is CSAPGQFSNQPQHF. The CDR3 DNA is TGCAGTGCACCGGGACAGTTCAGCAATCAGCCCCAGCATTTT. V usage is TRBV20-1 and J usage is TRBJ1-5, with 7 bases matching TRBD1. This CDR3 spans 14 amino acids. With 6 bases clipped from V and 1 base from J, the junction kept 6 bases outside the gene matches. Germline lookup yields CDR1 DFQATT and CDR2 SNEGSKA (reference sequence).

V and J are TRBV4-2 and TRBJ2-2; 7 positions agree with TRBD1. The CDR3 has 15 amino acids. V lost 0 bases, J lost 6 bases, and 4 bases stayed unmatched. CDR1 and CDR2 (germline): LGHNA, YNFKEQ. CDR3 bases: TGTGCCAGCAGCCAAGAGCGACAGGGTGCCGGGGAGCTGTTTTTT. This encodes CASSQERQGAGELFF.

The chain uses TRBV7-2 and TRBJ2-7; maybe TRBD2 (6 bases). The V end lost 5 bases, the J end lost 3 bases, and 14 bases lay between the germline ends. Looked up from germline, CDR1 is SGHTA and CDR2 is FQGNSA. The CDR3 consists of 14 residues. As DNA, the CDR3 is TGTGCCAGCAGCGTCCCGGGACTGAACTACGAGCAGTACTTC. Translated, it gives CASSVPGLNYEQYF. The full variable domain, its missing parts supplied by reference TRBV7-2 and TRBJ2-7, is GAGVSQSPSNKVTEKGKDVELRCDPISGHTALYWYRQSLGQGLEFLIYFQGNSAPDKSGLPSDRFSAERTGGSVSTLTIQRTQQEDSAVYLCASSVPGLNYEQYFGPGTRLTVT.

The genes are TRBV7-9 and TRBJ2-3, with D perhaps matching TRBD2 (6 bases). The CDR3 length is 15 residues. The V end was cut by 6 bases, the J end by 3 bases, with 16 bases between. Germline V gene lookup returns CDR1 SEHNR and CDR2 FQNEAQ (reference sequence). CDR3 sequence: CASSAGTLKTDTQYF. CDR3 DNA: TGTGCCAGCAGTGCCGGGACTCTGAAAACAGATACGCAGTATTTT.

This clonotype was seen only a few times. The chain uses TRBV10-3 and TRBJ2-5; tentatively, D is TRBD2 (5 bases). The CDR3 is 16 amino acids. V lost 1 base to trimming and J lost 1 base, with 13 bases between them. CDR1 and CDR2 from the germline V gene are ENHRY and SYGVKD. CDR3: CAISEFGGPTQETQYF. The CDR3 coding sequence is TGTGCCATCAGTGAGTTTGGCGGGCCCACCCAAGAGACCCAGTACTTC.

Regarding this clonotype: A much larger clone lies a single base off, so this may be a read error. The V call is TRBV9, the J call TRBJ2-7; D might be TRBD1 (5 bases). This CDR3 contains 11 residues. Germline V CDR1 and CDR2: SGDLS, YYNGEE. Trimming left V 6 bases short and J 3 bases short, with 7 bases between. CDR3 bases: TGTGCCAGCAACCAGGGCTACGAGCAGTACTTC. It translates to CASNQGYEQYF.

This clonotype was recorded a few times. V usage is TRBV20-1 and J usage is TRBJ2-1; 12 bases line up with TRBD2. The germline V gene has CDR1 DFQATT and CDR2 SNEGSKA (reference sequence). The ends lost 6 bases at V and 9 bases at J; junction bases unmatched: 9. CDR3 length: 14 amino acids. The CDR3 sequence is CSAQTSGSVIEQFF. CDR3 DNA: TGCAGTGCCCAGACTAGCGGGAGTGTTATTGAGCAGTTCTTC.

This sequence joins TRBV20-1 and TRBJ2-3, with no clear D. The CDR3 runs 12 residues. Germline values: CDR1 DFQATT, CDR2 SNEGSKA (reference sequence). V gave up 6 bases and J gave up 2 bases, with 9 bases separating them. The CDR3 sequence is CSATRLTDTQYF. The CDR3 bases are TGCAGTGCCACCCGTCTCACAGATACGCAGTATTTT.

This clonotype came up a few times. V is TRBV19 and J is TRBJ2-7, with 8 positions matching TRBD2. Germline V gene data show CDR1 as LNHDA and CDR2 as SQIVND (reference sequence). Trimming removed 4 bases from V and 0 bases from J; junction bases left unmatched: 2. The length of the CDR3 is 14 residues. The CDR3 DNA follows: TGTGCCAGTAGTAAAAGCGGGAGCTCCTACGAGCAGTACTTC. Protein product: CASSKSGSSYEQYF.

This clonotype came up a few times. The chain has TRBV6-2 or TRBV6-3 and TRBJ2-1; TRBD2 is a possible D gene (5 bases). The CDR3 consists of 15 residues. CDR1 and CDR2 from the germline V gene are MNHEY and SVGEGT. V was clipped by 7 bases and J by 2 bases, with 15 bases between them. Here the CDR3 DNA reads TGTGCCAGCACCTTGTCGGGGAGCGCCTACAATGAGCAGTTCTTC. Translation gives CASTLSGSAYNEQFF.

There are a few counts of this clonotype. The chain joins TRBV20-1 to TRBJ1-1, with TRBD1 identical over 8 bases. Germline lookup yields CDR1 DFQATT and CDR2 SNEGSKA (reference sequence). The CDR3 consists of 15 residues. V lost 6 bases to trimming and J lost 0 bases; unmatched junction nucleotides: 9. The CDR3 DNA follows: TGCAGTGCCGGGACAGGCCGGGGTATGAACACTGAAGCTTTCTTT. Translating it yields CSAGTGRGMNTEAFF.